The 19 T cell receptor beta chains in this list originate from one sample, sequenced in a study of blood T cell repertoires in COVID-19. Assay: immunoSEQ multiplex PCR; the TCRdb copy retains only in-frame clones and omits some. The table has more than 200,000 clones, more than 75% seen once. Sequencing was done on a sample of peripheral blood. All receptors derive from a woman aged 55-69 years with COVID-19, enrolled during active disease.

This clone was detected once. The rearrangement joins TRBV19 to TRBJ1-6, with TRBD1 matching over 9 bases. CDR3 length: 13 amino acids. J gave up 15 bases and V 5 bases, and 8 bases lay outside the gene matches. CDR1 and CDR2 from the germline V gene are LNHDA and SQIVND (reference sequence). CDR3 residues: CASSGRLTGGLHF. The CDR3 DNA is TGTGCCAGTAGTGGCCGACTGACAGGGGGCCTCCACTTT.

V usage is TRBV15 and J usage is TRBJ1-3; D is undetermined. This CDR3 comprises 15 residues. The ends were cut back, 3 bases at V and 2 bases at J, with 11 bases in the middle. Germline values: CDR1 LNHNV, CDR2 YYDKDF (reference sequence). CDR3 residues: CATSSDGLAGNTIYF. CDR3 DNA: TGTGCCACCAGCAGTGATGGACTAGCTGGAAACACCATATATTTT.

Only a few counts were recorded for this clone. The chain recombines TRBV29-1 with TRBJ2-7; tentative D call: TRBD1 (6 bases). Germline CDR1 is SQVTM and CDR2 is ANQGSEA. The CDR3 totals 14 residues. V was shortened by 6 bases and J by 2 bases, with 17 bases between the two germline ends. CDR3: CSVYKDSPTYEQYF. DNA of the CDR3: TGCAGCGTCTATAAGGACAGCCCAACCTACGAGCAGTACTTC.

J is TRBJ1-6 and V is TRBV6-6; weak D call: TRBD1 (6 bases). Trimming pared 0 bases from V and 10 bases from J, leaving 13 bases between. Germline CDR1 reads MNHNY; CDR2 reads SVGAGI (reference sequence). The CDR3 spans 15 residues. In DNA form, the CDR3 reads TGTGCCAGCAGTTACTCGAATTCAGGGGACTCACCCCTCCACTTT. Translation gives CASSYSNSGDSPLHF.

The CDR3 is CASSGAGELFF. The CDR3 DNA sequence: TGTGCCAGCAGCGGGGCCGGGGAGCTGTTTTTT. This rearrangement joins TRBV27 to TRBJ2-2; D is perhaps TRBD2 (5 bases). Trimming shortened V by 6 bases and J by 6 bases, and 5 bases separated the two germline ends. Per the germline V gene, CDR1 is MNHEY and CDR2 is SMNVEV (reference sequence). The CDR3 has 11 residues.

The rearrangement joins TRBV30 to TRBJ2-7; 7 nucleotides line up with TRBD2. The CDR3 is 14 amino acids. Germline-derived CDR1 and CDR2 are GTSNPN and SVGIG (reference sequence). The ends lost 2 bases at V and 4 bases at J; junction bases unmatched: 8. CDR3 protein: CAWSIGGSSYEQYF. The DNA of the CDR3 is TGTGCCTGGAGTATCGGCGGGAGTTCGTACGAGCAGTACTTC. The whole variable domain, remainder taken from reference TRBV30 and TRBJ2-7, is SQTIHQWPATLVQPVGSPLSLECTVEGTSNPNLYWYRQAAGRGLQLLFYSVGIGQISSEVPQNLSASRPQDRQFILSSKKLLLSDSGFYLCAWSIGGSSYEQYFGPGTRLTVT.

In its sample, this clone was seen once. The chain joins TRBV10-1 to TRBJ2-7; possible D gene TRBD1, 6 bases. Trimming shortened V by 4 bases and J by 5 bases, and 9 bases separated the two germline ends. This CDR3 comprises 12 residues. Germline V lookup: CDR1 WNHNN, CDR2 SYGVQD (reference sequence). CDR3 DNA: TGCGCCAGCAGTGCAGGGGCCGACGAGCAGTACTTC. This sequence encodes CASSAGADEQYF.

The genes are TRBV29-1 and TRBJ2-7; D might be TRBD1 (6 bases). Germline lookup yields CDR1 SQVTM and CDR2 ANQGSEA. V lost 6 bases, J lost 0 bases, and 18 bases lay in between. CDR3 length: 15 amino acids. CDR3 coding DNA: TGCAGCGTAGAGGGTCCCAACAGGGACTCCTACGAGCAGTACTTC. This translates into CSVEGPNRDSYEQYF.

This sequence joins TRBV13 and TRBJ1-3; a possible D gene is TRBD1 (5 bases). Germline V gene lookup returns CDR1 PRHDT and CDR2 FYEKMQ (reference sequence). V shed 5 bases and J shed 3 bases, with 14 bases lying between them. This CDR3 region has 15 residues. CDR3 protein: CASSPRDSFGNTIYF. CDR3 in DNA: TGTGCCAGCAGCCCCCGGGACTCATTTGGAAACACCATATATTTT.

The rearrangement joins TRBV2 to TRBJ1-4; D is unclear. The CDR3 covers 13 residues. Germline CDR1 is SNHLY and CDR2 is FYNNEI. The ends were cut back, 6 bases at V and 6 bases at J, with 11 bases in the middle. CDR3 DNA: TGTGCCAGCAGCATAGGGAGCCATGAAAAACTGTTTTTT. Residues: CASSIGSHEKLFF.

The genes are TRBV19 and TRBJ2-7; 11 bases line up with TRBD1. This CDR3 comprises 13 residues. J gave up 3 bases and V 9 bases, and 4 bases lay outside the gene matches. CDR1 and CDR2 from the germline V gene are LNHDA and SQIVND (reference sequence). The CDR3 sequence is CARRDRGYYEQYF. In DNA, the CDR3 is TGTGCCAGGAGGGACAGGGGGTACTACGAGCAGTACTTC.

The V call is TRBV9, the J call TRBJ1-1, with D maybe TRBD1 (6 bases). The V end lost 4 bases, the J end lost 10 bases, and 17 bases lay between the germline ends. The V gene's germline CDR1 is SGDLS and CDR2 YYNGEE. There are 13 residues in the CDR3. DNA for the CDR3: TGTGCCAGCAGCCTCCGACAGGACTCTGTAGCTTTCTTT. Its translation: CASSLRQDSVAFF.

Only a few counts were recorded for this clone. The CDR3 is CASTEDRGHEETQYF. DNA of the CDR3: TGTGCCAGCACAGAAGACAGGGGGCATGAAGAGACCCAGTACTTC. The V call is TRBV2, the J call TRBJ2-5; 10 nucleotides agree with TRBD1. The junction had 8 bases not matched to a gene; V was cut back by 7 bases and J by 3 bases. Germline V gives CDR1 SNHLY, CDR2 FYNNEI. The CDR3 contains 15 residues.

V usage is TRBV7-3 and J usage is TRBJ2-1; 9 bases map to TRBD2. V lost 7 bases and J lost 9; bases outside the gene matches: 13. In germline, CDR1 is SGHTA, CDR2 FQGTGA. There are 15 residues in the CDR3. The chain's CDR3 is CASTQGSGRLGEQFF. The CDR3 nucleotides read TGTGCCAGCACCCAAGGTAGCGGGAGATTAGGTGAGCAGTTCTTC.

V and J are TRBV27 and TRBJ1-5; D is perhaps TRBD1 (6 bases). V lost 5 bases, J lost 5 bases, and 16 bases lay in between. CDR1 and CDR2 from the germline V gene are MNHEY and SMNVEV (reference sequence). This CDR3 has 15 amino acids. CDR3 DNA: TGTGCCAGCAGTCGGACAGTCCAAGGGTATCAGCCCCAGCATTTT. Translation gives CASSRTVQGYQPQHF.

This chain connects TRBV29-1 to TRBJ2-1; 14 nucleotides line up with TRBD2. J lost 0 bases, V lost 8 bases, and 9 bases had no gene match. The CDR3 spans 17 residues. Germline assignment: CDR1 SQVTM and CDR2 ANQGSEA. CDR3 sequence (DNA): TGCAGCATTTCGGGACTAGCGGGAGAGGCCTCCTACAATGAGCAGTTCTTC. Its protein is CSISGLAGEASYNEQFF.

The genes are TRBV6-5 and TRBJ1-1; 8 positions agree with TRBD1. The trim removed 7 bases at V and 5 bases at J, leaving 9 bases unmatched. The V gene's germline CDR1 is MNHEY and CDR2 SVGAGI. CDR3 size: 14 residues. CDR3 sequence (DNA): TGTGCCAGCATCAGCGACAGGGGACAAACTGAAGCTTTCTTT. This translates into CASISDRGQTEAFF.

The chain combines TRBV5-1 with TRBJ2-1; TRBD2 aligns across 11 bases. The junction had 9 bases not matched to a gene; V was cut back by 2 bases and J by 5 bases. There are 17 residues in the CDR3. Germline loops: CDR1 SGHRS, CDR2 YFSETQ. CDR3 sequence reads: CASSLVLAGGGHNEQFF. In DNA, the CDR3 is TGCGCCAGCAGCTTAGTTTTAGCGGGAGGGGGACACAATGAGCAGTTCTTC. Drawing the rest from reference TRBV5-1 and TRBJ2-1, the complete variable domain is KAGVTQTPRYLIKTRGQQVTLSCSPISGHRSVSWYQQTPGQGLQFLFEYFSETQRNKGNFPGRFSGRQFSNSRSEMNVSTLELGDSALYLCASSLVLAGGGHNEQFFGPGTRLTVL.

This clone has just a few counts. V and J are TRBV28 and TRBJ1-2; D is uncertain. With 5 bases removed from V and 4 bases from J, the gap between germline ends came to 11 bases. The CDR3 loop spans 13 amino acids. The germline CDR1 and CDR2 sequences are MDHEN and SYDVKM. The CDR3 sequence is CASSPDTFYGYTF. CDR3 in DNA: TGTGCCAGCAGTCCCGACACTTTCTATGGCTACACCTTC.